This TCR beta chain was observed in a study of early T cells in non-severe SARS-CoV-2 infection (dated by TCRdb to the early 2020s). About the full investigation: TCR sequencing used bulk RNA from unsorted whole blood, so alpha and beta chains could not be paired.

Measured from the cysteine to the phenylalanine, the CDR3 is 13 residues long. The CDR3 DNA has 39 bases and is translated from base 1. From the germline V gene, CDR1 is SGHAT and CDR2 is FQNNGV. V was cut back by 7 bases and J by 4 bases, leaving a gap of 13 bases between them. A case-control design nested within a healthcare worker cohort in London, UK, was used, with weekly nasopharyngeal swab PCR tests and blood sampling performed. Healthcare workers were enrolled in the week of the UK lockdown, from 23 to 31 March 2020, and were followed every week for up to roughly 16 weeks. Library prep was done by 5' RACE. For sequencing, a NextSeq 500 was employed. Unique molecular identifiers were attached to individual cDNA molecules in the TCR library protocol so that sequencing error and PCR bias could be corrected. Both TCR alpha and beta chains were sequenced, and tight co-correlation was observed between alpha and beta sequence abundances in each sample. In the source study's methods: Decombinator V4 was used to annotate the V gene, J gene and CDR3 of the TCR sequences. Expanded TCRs were defined as changing significantly between any two time points under a Poisson model with p below 0.0001. Abundances of TCRs were expressed as counts per million after normalisation to the total number of TCRs sequenced in each sample. TRAV1-2 paired with TRAJ12, TRAJ20 or TRAJ33 defined MAIT TCRs, while TRAV10 paired with TRAJ18 defined iNKT TCRs. A search of VDJdb, accessed on 1 November 2021, was run for TCRs annotated to CMV, EBV and SARS-CoV-2, with TCRs annotated for multiple antigens excluded. The public reads were reprocessed in TCRdb via fastp at Q25 and MiXCR, keeping in-frame beta chains. Each entry merges the rows of one CDR3 protein and shows their most common DNA and genes. None of the V and J calls come from the authors' own analysis; TCRdb made them. This sample lists tens of thousands of distinct CDR3 sequences; approximately 6% were detected once. About 3.4% of the sample is taken by the ten largest.

This clonotype was found a few times. Its specific antigen is unknown. Base qualities are not at hand, and no much larger clone is one base apart. On the study overall, not on this receptor specifically: VDJdb matching was skewed toward anti-spike CD8 responses, so virus-specific expansions were likely underestimated and private and CD4 specificities were missed.

This clonotype originated in an adult who was a healthcare worker with PCR-confirmed SARS-CoV-2 infection or an uninfected control (not recorded which). Sample: whole blood, taken at baseline. This sequence uses TRBV11-2 and TRBJ2-5; the D call is tentative, TRBD1 or TRBD2, as each matches 7 bases. The CDR3 sequence is CASNTGEGETQYF. The DNA is TGTGCCAGCAACACAGGGGAGGGAGAGACCCAGTACTTC.